This T cell receptor beta chain was identified during a study of cytomegalovirus exposure and HLA in healthy donors. Germline V CDR1 and CDR2: KGHSH, LQKENI. Trimming removed 6 bases from V and 2 bases from J; junction bases left unmatched: 11. This CDR3 has 16 residues. PCR employed 60 Vbeta and 13 Jbeta primers. Some clones are missing from TCRdb's copy, which holds only in-frame ones; the method was immunoSEQ multiplex PCR. The sample carries roughly 150,000 clones, less than 10% recorded once. Study-wide results and caveats: TCR beta chains associated with HLA were, in a later analysis, more clonally expanded than equally common others. Sequencing likely produced, as an artifact, a cluster of highly shared sequence variants. Among CMV-associated TCR beta chains, most appeared HLA-restricted in a later analysis. In terms of immune exposure information, only CMV serostatus was available.

This clone was recorded only once. The antigen remains undetermined. The specimen sequenced was PBMCs. The chain has TRBV18 and TRBJ1-2; 8 nucleotides match TRBD1. The receptor's source is a man over 45 in good health and CMV-seronegative. The CDR3, as DNA: TGTGCCAGCTCTCAGCCGGACAGGGCAACCAACTATGGCTACACCTTC. Its protein is CASSQPDRATNYGYTF.